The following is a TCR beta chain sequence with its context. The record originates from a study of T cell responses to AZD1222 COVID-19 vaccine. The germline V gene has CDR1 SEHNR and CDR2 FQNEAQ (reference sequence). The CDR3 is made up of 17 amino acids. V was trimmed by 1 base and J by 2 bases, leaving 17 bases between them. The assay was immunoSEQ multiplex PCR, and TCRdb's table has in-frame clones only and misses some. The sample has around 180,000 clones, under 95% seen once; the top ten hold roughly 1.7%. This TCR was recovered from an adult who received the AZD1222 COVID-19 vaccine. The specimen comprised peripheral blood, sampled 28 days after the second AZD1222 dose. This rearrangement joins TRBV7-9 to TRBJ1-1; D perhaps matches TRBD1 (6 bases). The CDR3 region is CASSLGSDSLGNTEAFF. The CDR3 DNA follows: TGTGCCAGCAGCTTAGGCTCGGACAGCTTGGGAAACACTGAAGCTTTCTTT.